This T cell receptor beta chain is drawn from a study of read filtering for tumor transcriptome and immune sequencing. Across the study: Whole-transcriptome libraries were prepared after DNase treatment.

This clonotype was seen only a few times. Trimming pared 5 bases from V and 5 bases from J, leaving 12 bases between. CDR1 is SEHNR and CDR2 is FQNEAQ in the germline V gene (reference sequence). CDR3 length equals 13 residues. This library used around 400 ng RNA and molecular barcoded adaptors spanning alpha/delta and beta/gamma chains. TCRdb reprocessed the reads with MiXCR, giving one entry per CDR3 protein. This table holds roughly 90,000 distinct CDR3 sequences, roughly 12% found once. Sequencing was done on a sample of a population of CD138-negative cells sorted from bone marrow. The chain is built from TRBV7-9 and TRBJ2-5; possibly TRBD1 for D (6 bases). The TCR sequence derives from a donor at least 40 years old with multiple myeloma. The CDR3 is CASSPTGRETQYF. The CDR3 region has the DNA TGTGCCAGCAGCCCGACAGGTCGGGAGACCCAGTACTTC.